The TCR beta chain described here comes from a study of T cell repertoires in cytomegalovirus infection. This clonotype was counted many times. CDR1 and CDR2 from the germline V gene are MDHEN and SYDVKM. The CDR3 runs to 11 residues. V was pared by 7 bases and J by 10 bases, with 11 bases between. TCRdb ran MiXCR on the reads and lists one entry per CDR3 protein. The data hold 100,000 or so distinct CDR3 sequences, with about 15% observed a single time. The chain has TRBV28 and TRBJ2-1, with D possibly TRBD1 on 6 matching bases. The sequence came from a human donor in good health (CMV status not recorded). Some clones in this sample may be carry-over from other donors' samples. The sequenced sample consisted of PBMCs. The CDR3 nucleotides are TGTGCCAGCAACGCGAGGGGGGAGCAGTTCTTC. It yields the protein CASNARGEQFF.